The rows below give T cell receptor beta chains drawn from one sample of a study of CD8 T cells in Susac syndrome. TCRdb re-called the immunoSEQ multiplex PCR reads through MiXCR, storing one row per CDR3 protein. The sample has 150,000 to 200,000 distinct CDR3 sequences, approximately 94% seen once; the top ten hold 0.08% to 0.095%. The sample consisted of CD4+ T cells from PBMCs. All receptors come from a human donor with multiple sclerosis. The CDR3 runs from the conserved cysteine through the conserved F or W. A D gene is named only where the DNA matches it firmly. A row's size may be missing; if present it is once, few, many or a size class.

cdr3_length	d_call	clone_size	v_call	j_call	cdr3_nt	cdr3_aa
13	.	.	TRBV12-3/TRBV12-4	TRBJ2-7	TGTGCCAGCAGTTTTGCGGAATCCTACGAGCAGTACTTC	CASSFAESYEQYF
13	TRBD2	.	TRBV30	TRBJ2-7	TGTGCCTGGACTAGCGGGGAACCCTACGAGCAGTACTTC	CAWTSGEPYEQYF
12	.	.	TRBV29-1	TRBJ2-7	TGCAGCGTTAGGAACAGAGTCTACGAGCAGTACTTC	CSVRNRVYEQYF
11	.	.	TRBV30	TRBJ2-1	TGTGCCTGGACCCTGTACAATGAGCAGTTCTTC	CAWTLYNEQFF
14	.	.	TRBV4-1	TRBJ1-2	TGCGCCAGCAGCCAAGGGGCGGGTTGGAGTGGCTACACCTTC	CASSQGAGWSGYTF
16	.	.	TRBV7-2	TRBJ1-2	TGTGCCAGCAGCCCCGGGGACCCCTACGGGGGCTATGGCTACACCTTC	CASSPGDPYGGYGYTF
12	.	.	TRBV10-2	TRBJ2-7	TGCGCCAGCAGGCCTCAGGGGTACGAGCAGTACTTC	CASRPQGYEQYF
14	.	.	TRBV27	TRBJ1-1	TGTGCCAGCAGTTGGGGGGCCTTGAACACTGAAGCTTTCTTT	CASSWGALNTEAFF
11	.	once	TRBV2	TRBJ2-1	TGTGCCAGCAGTGTGTACAATGAGCAGTTCTTC	CASSVYNEQFF
14	TRBD1	.	TRBV20-1	TRBJ1-1	TGCAGTGCTAACACACAGGGGAGAGGCACTGAAGCTTTCTTT	CSANTQGRGTEAFF
12	.	once	TRBV29-1	TRBJ1-4	TGCAGCGTTGGGGGGTATAACGAAAAACTGTTTTTT	CSVGGYNEKLFF
12	.	.	TRBV28	TRBJ1-4	TGTGCCAGCAGGGACCAAAATGAAAAACTGTTTTTT	CASRDQNEKLFF
16	TRBD1	.	TRBV5-1	TRBJ1-5	TGCGCCAGCAGCTCGGGACAGGGGGATAGCAATCAGCCCCAGCATTTT	CASSSGQGDSNQPQHF
15	.	.	TRBV24-1	TRBJ2-3	TGTGCCACCAGTGGGGGGCAAGGCCGCGCAGATACGCAGTATTTT	CATSGGQGRADTQYF
14	.	.	TRBV30	TRBJ2-1	TGTGCCTGGTCGGGACTCCAAACCTACAATGAGCAGTTCTTC	CAWSGLQTYNEQFF
14	.	.	TRBV7-9	TRBJ2-7	TGTGCCAGCAGCCCGCGGGGAAGCTCCTACGAGCAGTACTTC	CASSPRGSSYEQYF
17	.	.	TRBV29-1	TRBJ2-1	TGCAGCGTTGAAGGGGAATACCCTTTCGGAAAGAGAGGTGAGCAGTTCTTC	CSVEGEYPFGKRGEQFF
12	.	.	TRBV3-1	TRBJ2-3	TGTGCCAGCAGCTGGATGGAAGATACGCAGTATTTT	CASSWMEDTQYF
12	.	.	TRBV24-1	TRBJ1-2	TGTGCCACCAGTGATTTGAACTATGGCTACACCTTC	CATSDLNYGYTF
13	TRBD2	.	TRBV30	TRBJ2-4	TGTGCCTGGAGAGCGGGAGGGGGGAACATTCAGTACTTC	CAWRAGGGNIQYF
14	TRBD1	.	TRBV5-4	TRBJ1-4	TGTGCCAGCAGCTTACAGGGGGCTTATGAAAAACTGTTTTTT	CASSLQGAYEKLFF
12	.	.	TRBV2	TRBJ2-3	TGTGCCAGCCAGACAGACACAGATACGCAGTATTTT	CASQTDTDTQYF